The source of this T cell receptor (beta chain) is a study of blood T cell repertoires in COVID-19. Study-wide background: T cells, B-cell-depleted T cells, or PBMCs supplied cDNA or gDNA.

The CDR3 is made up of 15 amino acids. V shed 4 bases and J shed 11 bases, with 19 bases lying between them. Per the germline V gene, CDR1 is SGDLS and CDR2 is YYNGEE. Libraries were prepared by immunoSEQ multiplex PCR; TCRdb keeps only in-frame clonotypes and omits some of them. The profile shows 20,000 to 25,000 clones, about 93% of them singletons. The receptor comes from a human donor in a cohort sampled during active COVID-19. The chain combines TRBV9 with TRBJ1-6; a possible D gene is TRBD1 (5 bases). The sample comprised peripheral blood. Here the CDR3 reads CASSPLGREGTPLHF. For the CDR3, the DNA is TGTGCCAGCAGCCCCCTTGGGAGGGAGGGGACACCCCTCCACTTT. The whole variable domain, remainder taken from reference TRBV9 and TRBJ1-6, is DSGVTQTPKHLITATGQRVTLRCSPRSGDLSVYWYQQSLDQGLQFLIQYYNGEERAKGNILERFSAQQFPDLHSELNLSSLELGDSALYFCASSPLGREGTPLHFGNGTRLTVT.